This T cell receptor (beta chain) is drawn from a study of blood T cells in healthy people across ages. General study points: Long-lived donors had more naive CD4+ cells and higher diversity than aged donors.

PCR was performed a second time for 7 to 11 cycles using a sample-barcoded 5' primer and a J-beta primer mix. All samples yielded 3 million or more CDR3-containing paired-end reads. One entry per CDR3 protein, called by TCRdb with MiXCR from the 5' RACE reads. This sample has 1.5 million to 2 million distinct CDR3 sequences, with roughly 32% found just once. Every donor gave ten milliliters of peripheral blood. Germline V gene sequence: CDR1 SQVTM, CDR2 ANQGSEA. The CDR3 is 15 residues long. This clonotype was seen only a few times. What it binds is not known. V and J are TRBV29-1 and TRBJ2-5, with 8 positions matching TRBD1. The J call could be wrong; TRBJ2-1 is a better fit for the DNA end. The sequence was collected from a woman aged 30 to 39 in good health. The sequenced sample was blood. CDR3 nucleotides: TGCAGCGTCCGATCCACCGGGACAGGAGAAGAGACCCAGTTCTTC. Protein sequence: CSVRSTGTGEETQFF.